This T cell receptor beta chain was identified during a study of graft-versus-host responses after intestinal transplantation. The wider study: Every transplant recipient was induced with anti-thymocyte globulin, then maintained on tacrolimus and steroids for about 3 years. Study-level points and caveats: The highest levels of circulating GvH clones went along with early declines in HvG clones after transplant.

Data came from immunoSEQ multiplex PCR; TCRdb stores just in-frame clones and leaves some out. The repertoire holds fewer than 80,000 clones, around nine tenths seen once, with 1.7% in the top ten. A remark on this clone: What it binds is unknown.

This CDR3 has 15 amino acids. Trimming cost V 5 bases and J 2 bases, with 15 bases left between them. The germline V gene encodes CDR1 MNHEY and CDR2 SVGAGI. This chain links TRBV6-5 with TRBJ2-5; D remains unclear. This TCR came from a human donor who was the organ donor for an intestinal transplant. Here the sequenced sample was unstimulated CD8+ T cells sorted from spleen or lymph node cells, taken before transplant. The CDR3 sequence: CASSPSPAEQETQYF. For the CDR3, the DNA is TGTGCCAGCAGTCCCTCCCCCGCGGAACAAGAGACCCAGTACTTC.